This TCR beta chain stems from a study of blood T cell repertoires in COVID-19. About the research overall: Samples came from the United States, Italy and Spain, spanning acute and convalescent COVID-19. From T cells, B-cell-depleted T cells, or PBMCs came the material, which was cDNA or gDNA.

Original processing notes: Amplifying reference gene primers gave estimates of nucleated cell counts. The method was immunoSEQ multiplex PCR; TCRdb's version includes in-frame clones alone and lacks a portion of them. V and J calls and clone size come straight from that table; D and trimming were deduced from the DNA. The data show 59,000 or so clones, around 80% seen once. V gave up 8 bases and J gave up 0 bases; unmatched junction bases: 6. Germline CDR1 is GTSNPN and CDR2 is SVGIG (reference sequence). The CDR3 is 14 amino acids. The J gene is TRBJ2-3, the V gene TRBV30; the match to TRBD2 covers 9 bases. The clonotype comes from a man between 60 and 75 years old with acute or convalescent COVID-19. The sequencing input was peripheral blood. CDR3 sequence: CATVTSGSTDTQYF. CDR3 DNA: TGTGCCACCGTAACTAGCGGGAGCACAGATACGCAGTATTTT.